Following are 8 T cell receptor beta chains from one sample sequenced in a study of CD8 T cells in Susac syndrome. It was with random hexamers that roughly 0.5 to 1 ug RNA was reverse transcribed. TCRdb re-derived calls from the immunoSEQ multiplex PCR reads in MiXCR, one entry per CDR3 protein. Among approximately 160,000 distinct CDR3 sequences listed, roughly 95% were seen once. Sequencing was performed on CD4+ T cells from PBMCs. The receptors come from a human donor in good health.

This rearrangement joins TRBV7-3 to TRBJ1-1; weak D call: TRBD1 (6 bases). The CDR3 is 15 residues long. V was pared by 5 bases and J by 4 bases, with 17 bases between. CDR1 SGHTA and CDR2 FQGTGA come from the germline V gene. The CDR3: CASSAAGVRGTEAFF. The CDR3 DNA reads TGTGCCAGCAGCGCCGCAGGGGTGAGGGGCACTGAAGCTTTCTTT.

This clonotype was seen a single time. The chain employs TRBV20-1 and TRBJ1-6, with a weak D call TRBD1 (6 bases). The V and J ends lost 1 base and 9 bases respectively, with 13 bases between them. The CDR3 loop spans 14 amino acids. Germline CDR1 is DFQATT and CDR2 is SNEGSKA (reference sequence). CDR3 protein: CSARVGGLRSPLHF. The CDR3, as DNA: TGCAGTGCTAGAGTAGGGGGTCTGCGTTCACCCCTCCACTTT.

The rearrangement joins TRBV11-2 to TRBJ2-7, with D possibly being TRBD1 (6 bases). CDR1 and CDR2 (germline): SGHAT, FQNNGV. The CDR3 covers 14 residues. The ends were cut back, 0 bases at V and 7 bases at J, with 13 bases in the middle. The CDR3 DNA reads as TGTGCCAGCAGCTTAGATGGCAGGGGCCGGGAGCAGTACTTC. This sequence encodes CASSLDGRGREQYF.

The chain links TRBV19 to TRBJ2-6; D assignment may be TRBD1 or TRBD2 (5 bases each). In germline, CDR1 is LNHDA, CDR2 SQIVND (reference sequence). CDR3 length equals 20 residues. Trimming stripped 1 base from V and 2 bases from J, with 21 bases between. This CDR3 is CASSIAETGTLFPGANVLTF. CDR3 nucleotides: TGTGCCAGTAGTATAGCTGAAACCGGGACCCTTTTCCCTGGGGCCAACGTCCTGACTTTC. The whole variable domain, filled in from reference TRBV19 and TRBJ2-6, reads DGGITQSPKYLFRKEGQNVTLSCEQNLNHDAMYWYRQDPGQGLRLIYYSQIVNDFQKGDIAEGYSVSREKKESFPLTVTSAQKNPTAFYLCASSIAETGTLFPGANVLTFGAGSRLTVL.

The V call is TRBV7-9, the J call TRBJ1-2, with TRBD1 as a possible D gene (5 bases). The germline CDR1 and CDR2 sequences are SEHNR and FQNEAQ (reference sequence). The CDR3 is 14 residues long. V was pared by 2 bases and J by 5 bases, with 12 bases between. The CDR3 DNA follows: TGTGCCAGCAGCTTACGAGGGTCAGGGTATGGCTACACCTTC. Translating gives CASSLRGSGYGYTF.

The chain couples TRBV29-1 to TRBJ1-1; unclear D gene. The ends were cut back, 3 bases at V and 0 bases at J, with 5 bases in the middle. The CDR3 contains 12 residues. Germline V gives CDR1 SQVTM, CDR2 ANQGSEA. CDR3 protein: CSVDLMNTEAFF. The CDR3, as DNA: TGCAGCGTTGATCTGATGAACACTGAAGCTTTCTTT.

The gene calls are TRBV7-2 and TRBJ1-1, with unresolved D. This CDR3 has 14 amino acids. Trimming cost V 4 bases and J 4 bases, with 13 bases left between them. Looked up from germline, CDR1 is SGHTA and CDR2 is FQGNSA. CDR3: CASSSLDRRTEAFF. The CDR3 coding sequence is TGTGCCAGCAGCTCCTTAGACCGGCGCACTGAAGCTTTCTTT.

V is TRBV6-1 and J is TRBJ1-2; 11 nucleotides line up with TRBD1. Trimming took 4 bases from V and 3 from J; bases not matched to a gene: 4. Germline CDR1 and CDR2: MNHNS and SASEGT. The CDR3 has 15 residues. Written as DNA, the CDR3 is TGTGCCAGCAGTGTGTGGACAGGGGGCGACTATGGCTACACCTTC. Amino acid sequence: CASSVWTGGDYGYTF.